The 4 T cell receptor beta chains presented below share a single source sample, sequenced in a study of T cell responses to AZD1222 COVID-19 vaccine. Only in-frame clones appear in the TCRdb table, and some are missing; sequencing was by immunoSEQ multiplex PCR. The sample comprises around 140,000 clones, 80% to 90% of which are singletons, and more than 1.5% rests with the top ten. The material sequenced was peripheral blood, taken on day 0 of AZD1222 vaccination. The receptors derive from an adult in good health.

V gene TRBV28 combines with J gene TRBJ1-3, with D unresolved. Germline V CDR1 and CDR2: MDHEN, SYDVKM. The CDR3 consists of 15 residues. V dropped 3 bases and J dropped 0 bases, with 9 bases sitting between them. The CDR3 DNA reads TGTGCCAGCAGTTTCGGTCATAGCTCTGGAAACACCATATATTTT. It specifies CASSFGHSSGNTIYF.

The V and J genes are TRBV28 and TRBJ1-5; D gene ambiguous. The CDR3 has 15 amino acids. V gave up 5 bases and J gave up 7 bases, with 18 bases separating them. Looked up from germline, CDR1 is MDHEN and CDR2 is SYDVKM. The CDR3 bases are TGTGCCAGCAGTGAGCCCCTGGGTGGGTCCCAGCCCCAGCATTTT. Residues: CASSEPLGGSQPQHF.

This clone was counted once. V and J are TRBV7-9 and TRBJ2-7; D is uncertain. Trimming pared 1 base from V and 0 bases from J, leaving 10 bases between. The CDR3 loop spans 15 amino acids. The germline V gene encodes CDR1 SEHNR and CDR2 FQNEAQ (reference sequence). The CDR3 is CASSLVSDFSYEQYF. CDR3 coding DNA: TGTGCCAGCAGCTTAGTCTCAGACTTCTCCTACGAGCAGTACTTC.

The genes are TRBV28 and TRBJ1-1, with D possibly matching TRBD1 (5 bases). The length of the CDR3 is 13 residues. The V gene's germline CDR1 is MDHEN and CDR2 SYDVKM. V lost 11 bases to trimming and J lost 4 bases, with 17 bases between them. The CDR3 protein is CAGRGVRGTEAFF. The CDR3 bases are TGTGCCGGGCGGGGCGTACGTGGCACTGAAGCTTTCTTT.